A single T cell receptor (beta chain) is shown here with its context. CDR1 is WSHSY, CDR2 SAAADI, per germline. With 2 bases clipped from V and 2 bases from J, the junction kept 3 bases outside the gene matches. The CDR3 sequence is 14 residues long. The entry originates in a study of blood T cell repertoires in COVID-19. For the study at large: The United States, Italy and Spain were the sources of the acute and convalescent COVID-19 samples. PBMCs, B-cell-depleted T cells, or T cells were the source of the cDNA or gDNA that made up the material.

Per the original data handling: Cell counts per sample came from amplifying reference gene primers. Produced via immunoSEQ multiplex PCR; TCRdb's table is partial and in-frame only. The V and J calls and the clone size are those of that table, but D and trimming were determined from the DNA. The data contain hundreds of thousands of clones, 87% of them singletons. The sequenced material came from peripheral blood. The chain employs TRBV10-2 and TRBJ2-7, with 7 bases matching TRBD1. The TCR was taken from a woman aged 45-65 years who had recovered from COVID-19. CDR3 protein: CASSETQGAYEQYF. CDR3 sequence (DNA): TGCGCCAGCAGTGAGACGCAGGGGGCCTACGAGCAGTACTTC.